The rows below give T cell receptor beta chains drawn from one sample of a study of cytomegalovirus exposure and HLA in healthy donors. Sequencing used immunoSEQ multiplex PCR; TCRdb keeps in-frame clones, though not all of them. The sample has more than 95,000 clones, 70% to 80% seen once. The sequencing input was PBMCs. These receptors were obtained from a man younger than 45 in good health and CMV-seropositive. CDR3s include the opening cysteine and the closing phenylalanine or tryptophan. The D gene is left open where the match is weak. Clone size, where shown, is once, few, many, or a class for clones that have expanded.

clone_size	j_call	d_call	v_call	cdr3_aa	cdr3_nt
.	TRBJ1-2	TRBD1	TRBV29-1	CSVRQGYDGYTF	TGCAGCGTAAGACAGGGTTACGATGGCTACACCTTC
.	TRBJ1-1	.	TRBV27	CASSLSGRDTEAFF	TGTGCCAGCAGTTTGAGTGGCCGGGACACTGAAGCTTTCTTT
.	TRBJ1-2	.	TRBV11-3	CASSLDGLLPNYGYTF	TGTGCCAGCAGCTTAGATGGACTTCTCCCTAACTATGGCTACACCTTC
.	TRBJ1-2	.	TRBV10-3	CAIRVSDSTNYGYTF	TGTGCCATCAGAGTGTCCGACAGTACTAACTATGGCTACACCTTC
few	TRBJ2-7	.	TRBV11-1	CASSLSGTDYEQYF	TGTGCCAGCAGCTTATCAGGGACTGACTACGAGCAGTACTTC
.	TRBJ2-7	.	TRBV6-5	CASNAPGSYEQYF	TGTGCCAGCAACGCCCCCGGTTCCTACGAGCAGTACTTC
.	TRBJ2-1	TRBD2	TRBV5-1	CASSQLLAGGNEQFF	TGCGCCAGCAGCCAGCTACTAGCGGGGGGAAATGAGCAGTTCTTC
.	TRBJ1-1	.	TRBV27	CASSAQGNTEAFF	TGTGCCAGCAGTGCACAGGGGAACACTGAAGCTTTCTTT
.	TRBJ2-3	.	TRBV7-2	CASSLFVNTDTQYF	TGTGCCAGCAGCTTATTTGTAAACACAGATACGCAGTATTTT
.	TRBJ1-3	TRBD1	TRBV10-3	CAIRETGTGNTIYF	TGTGCCATCAGAGAGACAGGGACAGGAAACACCATATATTTT
.	TRBJ2-1	.	TRBV2	CASSEAENEQFF	TGTGCCAGCAGTGAAGCTGAGAATGAGCAGTTCTTC
.	TRBJ2-1	TRBD2	TRBV5-6	CASSGRLAGANEQFF	TGTGCCAGCAGCGGTCGACTAGCGGGGGCCAATGAGCAGTTCTTC
.	TRBJ1-1	.	TRBV6-5	CASSRENRVDTEAFF	TGTGCCAGCAGCCGTGAAAACAGGGTGGACACTGAAGCTTTCTTT
few	TRBJ2-5	TRBD1	TRBV6-4	CASSDSETGERNF	TGTGCCAGCAGTGACTCAGAGACAGGGGAAAGGAACTTC
.	TRBJ2-1	TRBD2	TRBV5-1	CASSLGTSGRNPTYNEQFF	TGCGCCAGCAGCTTAGGGACTAGCGGGAGGAACCCTACCTACAATGAGCAGTTCTTC
.	TRBJ2-7	TRBD2	TRBV30	CALLSGSLFEQYF	TGTGCCTTACTTAGCGGGAGTCTTTTCGAGCAGTACTTC
.	TRBJ1-2	TRBD1	TRBV10-3	CAIRNQGARGGYTF	TGTGCCATCAGAAACCAGGGGGCGCGGGGTGGCTACACCTTC
.	TRBJ2-1	TRBD2	TRBV6-1	CASSREGGSYNEQFF	TGTGCCAGCAGCCGGGAGGGGGGGTCCTACAATGAGCAGTTCTTC
.	TRBJ2-5	TRBD1	TRBV30	CAWRQRDRGRFGEQYF	TGTGCCTGGAGACAGCGGGACAGGGGGCGATTTGGTGAGCAGTACTTC
.	TRBJ2-5	.	TRBV7-8	CASSSRGAQETQYF	TGTGCCAGCAGCTCCCGGGGGGCTCAAGAGACCCAGTACTTC
.	TRBJ1-1	.	TRBV10-3	CAAAANTEAFF	TGTGCCGCGGCGGCGAACACTGAAGCTTTCTTT
.	TRBJ2-3	.	TRBV5-1	CASSLARGADTQYF	TGCGCCAGCAGCTTGGCCAGGGGGGCAGATACGCAGTATTTT
once	TRBJ1-2	TRBD1	TRBV18	CASSRQGAGYTF	TGTGCCAGCTCGAGACAGGGGGCGGGCTACACCTTC
.	TRBJ1-1	.	TRBV18	CASSPRQENTEAFF	TGTGCCAGCTCACCAAGACAGGAGAACACTGAAGCTTTCTTT
.	TRBJ1-2	.	TRBV29-1	CSVGGSDGYTF	TGCAGCGTTGGAGGGTCGGATGGCTACACCTTC
once	TRBJ1-1	TRBD1	TRBV18	CASSYRGPTEAFF	TGTGCCAGCTCCTACAGGGGGCCCACTGAAGCTTTCTTT
.	TRBJ1-2	TRBD1	TRBV7-2	CASSTPTGGVNYGYTF	TGTGCCAGCAGCACCCCGACAGGGGGCGTTAACTATGGCTACACCTTC
.	TRBJ2-3	TRBD2	TRBV4-3	CASSQDRGGADTQYF	TGCGCCAGCAGCCAAGATCGCGGGGGGGCGGATACGCAGTATTTT
.	TRBJ2-5	TRBD1	TRBV5-4	CASSSTSARGWETQYF	TGTGCCAGCAGCTCCACCAGTGCCAGGGGGTGGGAGACCCAGTACTTC
.	TRBJ2-7	TRBD2	TRBV19	CASSIGLADYEQYF	TGTGCCAGTAGTATAGGACTAGCGGACTACGAGCAGTACTTC
once	TRBJ1-4	TRBD1	TRBV9	CASSAPPGQGGEKLFF	TGTGCCAGCAGCGCCCCGCCGGGACAGGGAGGAGAAAAACTGTTTTTT
once	TRBJ2-3	TRBD2	TRBV9	CASSTGGDKSTDTQYF	TGTGCCAGCAGCACCGGGGGGGACAAGAGCACAGATACGCAGTATTTT
few	TRBJ2-2	TRBD2	TRBV4-3	CASSPGLAGGWTGELFF	TGCGCCAGCAGCCCTGGACTAGCGGGGGGCTGGACCGGGGAGCTGTTTTTT
.	TRBJ1-1	.	TRBV2	CASSGDSNTEAFF	TGTGCCAGCAGTGGAGATTCAAACACTGAAGCTTTCTTT
.	TRBJ2-5	TRBD2	TRBV9	CASSVGVAGGVETQYF	TGTGCCAGCAGCGTAGGGGTAGCGGGGGGGGTAGAGACCCAGTACTTC
.	TRBJ2-7	TRBD2	TRBV28	CASNPGGDWVYEQYF	TGTGCCAGCAATCCGGGAGGGGACTGGGTTTACGAGCAGTACTTC
.	TRBJ2-7	TRBD2	TRBV5-6	CASSFWSGAHEQYF	TGTGCCAGCAGCTTCTGGAGCGGGGCCCACGAGCAGTACTTC
.	TRBJ1-1	TRBD1	TRBV5-1	CASSFTTGAMNTEAFF	TGCGCCAGCAGCTTTACGACAGGGGCAATGAACACTGAAGCTTTCTTT
.	TRBJ2-6	.	TRBV28	CASSLIGEAISGANGLTF	TGTGCCAGCAGTTTAATCGGAGAGGCGATTTCTGGGGCCAACGGCCTGACTTTC
.	TRBJ2-2	.	TRBV5-1	CASSLVPVLSTGELFF	TGCGCCAGCAGCTTGGTTCCGGTATTAAGCACCGGGGAGCTGTTTTTT